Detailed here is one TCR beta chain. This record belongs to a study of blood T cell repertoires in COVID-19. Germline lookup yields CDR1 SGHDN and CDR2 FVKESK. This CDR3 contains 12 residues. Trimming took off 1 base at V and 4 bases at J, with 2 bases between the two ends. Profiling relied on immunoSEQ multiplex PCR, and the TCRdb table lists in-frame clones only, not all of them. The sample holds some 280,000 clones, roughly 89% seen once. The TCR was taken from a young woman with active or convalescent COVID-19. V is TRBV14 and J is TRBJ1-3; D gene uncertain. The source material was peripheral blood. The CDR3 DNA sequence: TGTGCCAGCAGCCAAGCAGGAAACACCATATATTTT. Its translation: CASSQAGNTIYF.